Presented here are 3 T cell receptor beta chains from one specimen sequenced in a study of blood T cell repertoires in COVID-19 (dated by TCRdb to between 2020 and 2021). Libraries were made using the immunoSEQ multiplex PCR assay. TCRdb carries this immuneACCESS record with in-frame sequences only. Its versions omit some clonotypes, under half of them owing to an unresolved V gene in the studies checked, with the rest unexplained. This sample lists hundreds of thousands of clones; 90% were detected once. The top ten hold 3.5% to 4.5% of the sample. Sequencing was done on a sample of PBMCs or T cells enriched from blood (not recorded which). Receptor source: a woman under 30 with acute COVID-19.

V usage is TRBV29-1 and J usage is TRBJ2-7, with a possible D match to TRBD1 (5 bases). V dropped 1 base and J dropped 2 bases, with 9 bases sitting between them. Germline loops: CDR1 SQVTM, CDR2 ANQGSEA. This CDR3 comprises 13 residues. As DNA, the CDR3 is TGCAGCGTTGAAGCAGGGCCCACCTACGAGCAGTACTTC. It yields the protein CSVEAGPTYEQYF.

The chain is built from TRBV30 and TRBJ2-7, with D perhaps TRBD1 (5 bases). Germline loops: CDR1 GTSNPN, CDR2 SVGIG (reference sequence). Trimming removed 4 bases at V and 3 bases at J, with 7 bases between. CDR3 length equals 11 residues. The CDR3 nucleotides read TGTGCCTGGAAGGGGCTCTACGAGCAGTACTTC. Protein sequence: CAWKGLYEQYF. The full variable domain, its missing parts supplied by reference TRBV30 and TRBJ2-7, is SQTIHQWPATLVQPVGSPLSLECTVEGTSNPNLYWYRQAAGRGLQLLFYSVGIGQISSEVPQNLSASRPQDRQFILSSKKLLLSDSGFYLCAWKGLYEQYFGPGTRLTVT.

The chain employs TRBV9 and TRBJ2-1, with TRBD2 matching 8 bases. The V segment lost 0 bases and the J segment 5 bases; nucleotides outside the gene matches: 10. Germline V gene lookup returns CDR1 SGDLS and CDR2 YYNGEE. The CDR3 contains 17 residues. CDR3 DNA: TGTGCCAGCAGCGTAGGCGGTTTCGGCGGGAGGAACAATGAGCAGTTCTTC. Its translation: CASSVGGFGGRNNEQFF.